This is a list of T cell receptor beta chains from one sample in a study of shared clonotypes between healthy human individuals. Only in-frame clones appear in the TCRdb table, and some are missing; sequencing was by immunoSEQ multiplex PCR. This sample has hundreds of thousands of clones, with 96% found just once. Sequences were obtained from naive CD8+ T cells sorted from blood. The source of these receptors is a woman aged 30 to 39 in good health. Both conserved end residues are part of each CDR3.

>TRBV5-4|TRBJ2-5|14
CASSDLGGQETQYF
>TRBV10-1|TRBJ2-7|13
CASSMGPTYEQYF
>TRBV9|TRBJ2-2|13
CASSVSPAGELFF
>TRBV27|TRBJ1-2|13
CASSLWTGDGYTF
>TRBV27|TRBJ2-1|14
CASSPGGALGEQFF
>TRBV28|TRBJ2-2|14
CASTPPVPNRELFF
>TRBV28|TRBJ2-3|16
CASSNRQAAGTDTQYF
>TRBV28|TRBJ2-3|18
CASSLSGLAGVGTDTQYF
>TRBV5-8|TRBJ2-1|15
CASTLGASGANEQFF
>TRBV16|TRBJ2-7|12
CASSQLDRGQYF
>TRBV18|TRBJ2-5|14
CASSPRRTPETQYF
>TRBV6-1|TRBJ2-7|13
CASPPPGVYEQYF
>TRBV7-3|TRBJ2-1|17
CASSQRTSGSSYNEQFF
>TRBV6-5|TRBJ2-7|15
CATHGIGIRAYEQYF
>TRBV28|TRBJ2-1|15
CASSSGLAGANEQFF
>TRBV7-6|TRBJ2-4|15
CASSPSGFPKNIQYF
>TRBV6-1|TRBJ2-6|16
CASSERLLSGANVLTF
>TRBV29-1|TRBJ2-7|12
CSIYQGGYEQYF
>TRBV7-9|TRBJ2-1|15
CASSFGTSGQDEQFF
>TRBV7-9|TRBJ2-5|14
CASSFPPYQETQYF
>TRBV10-2|TRBJ2-3|17
CASSESALYRSTDTQYF
>TRBV7-9|TRBJ1-2|16
CASSPSIFSETHGYTF
>TRBV7-9|TRBJ2-1|11
CASTYTTQQFF
>TRBV4-1|TRBJ2-7|18
CASSPLGREAFNPYEQYF
>TRBV27|TRBJ2-7|14
CASSFPGRPYEQYF